The 15 T cell receptor beta chains in this list originate from one sample, sequenced in a study of shared clonotypes between healthy human individuals. Method: immunoSEQ multiplex PCR; TCRdb's copy keeps in-frame clones and lacks some. The table has fewer than 700,000 clones, roughly 95% seen once; the top ten hold approximately 0.11%. Naive CD8 cells comprised CD45RO-negative, CCR7-positively selected cells, excluding terminally differentiated effector memory CD45RA+ cells. Sequenced sample: naive CD8+ T cells sorted from blood. Every receptor here comes from a woman aged 25 to 39 in good health.

This clone was seen once. The chain links TRBV28 to TRBJ2-5; D may match TRBD1 or TRBD2 (5 bases each). CDR1 MDHEN and CDR2 SYDVKM come from the germline V gene. V lost 5 bases, J lost 1 base, and 11 bases lay in between. The CDR3 extends over 14 amino acids. This chain's CDR3 is CASSNAGAQETQYF. The CDR3 DNA follows: TGTGCCAGCAGTAATGCCGGGGCCCAAGAGACCCAGTACTTC.

The chain recombines TRBV6-5 with TRBJ1-1; D uncertain. There are 11 residues in the CDR3. Germline V CDR1 and CDR2: MNHEY, SVGAGI. Deletions cut 6 bases from V and 4 bases from J, with 6 bases between. The chain's CDR3 is CASSRGTEAFF. The CDR3 region has the DNA TGTGCCAGCAGCCGGGGCACTGAAGCTTTCTTT.

V is TRBV5-6 and J is TRBJ2-1, with 7 bases fitting TRBD2. The J segment lost 5 bases and the V segment lost 0 bases, leaving 2 bases of the junction unmatched. In germline, CDR1 is SGHDT, CDR2 YYEEEE. The CDR3 spans 14 residues. Here the CDR3 reads CASSLGGGDNEQFF. The DNA for the CDR3 is TGTGCCAGCAGCTTGGGCGGGGGAGACAATGAGCAGTTCTTC. The full variable domain, in which reference TRBV5-6 and TRBJ2-1 provide the parts outside the CDR3, is DAGVTQSPTHLIKTRGQQVTLRCSPKSGHDTVSWYQQALGQGPQFIFQYYEEEERQRGNFPDRFSGHQFPNYSSELNVNALLLGDSALYLCASSLGGGDNEQFFGPGTRLTVL.

In DNA, the CDR3 is TGTGCCAGCAGCGCTGCCAAAGAGGGACCGACGGGTGCTTTCTTT. Its translation is CASSAAKEGPTGAFF. The chain carries TRBV5-6 and TRBJ1-1, with a tentative D call TRBD1 (5 bases). V lost 4 bases and J 11 bases, leaving 24 bases between the germline ends. There are 15 residues in the CDR3. Germline V gene lookup returns CDR1 SGHDT and CDR2 YYEEEE.

The rearrangement uses TRBV11-2 and TRBJ2-5, with 7 bases aligning to TRBD2. This CDR3 contains 14 residues. V shed 5 bases and J 4 bases; nucleotides not matched to a gene: 7. CDR1 and CDR2 (germline): SGHAT, FQNNGV. The CDR3 nucleotides are TGTGCCAGCAGCAGCGGGACCGAGCTAGAGACCCAGTACTTC. It codes for CASSSGTELETQYF. The full variable domain, its missing parts supplied by reference TRBV11-2 and TRBJ2-5, is EAGVAQSPRYKIIEKRQSVAFWCNPISGHATLYWYQQILGQGPKLLIQFQNNGVVDDSQLPKDRFSAERLKGVDSTLKIQPAKLEDSAVYLCASSSGTELETQYFGPGTRLLVL.

The chain uses TRBV4-1 and TRBJ2-1; TRBD2 matches 12 bases. V was clipped by 1 base and J by 10 bases; unmatched bases: 8. CDR1 is MGHRA, CDR2 YSYEKL, per germline. The CDR3 is 16 residues long. The CDR3 here is CASSQGLLAGGREQFF. CDR3 sequence (DNA): TGCGCCAGCAGCCAAGGCCTACTAGCGGGAGGCCGGGAGCAGTTCTTC.

The chain uses TRBV5-1 and TRBJ2-5, with 9 bases aligning to TRBD1. With V trimmed by 2 bases and J by 4 bases, 3 bases remained unmatched. The CDR3 is 14 amino acids. Germline V gene data show CDR1 as SGHRS and CDR2 as YFSETQ. The CDR3 region has the DNA TGCGCCAGCAGCTTAAGGACAGGGGTAGAGACCCAGTACTTC. Its translation: CASSLRTGVETQYF.

The chain links TRBV7-9 to TRBJ1-4, with no clear D. The CDR3 spans 13 residues. V gave up 10 bases and J gave up 7 bases, with 16 bases separating them. Looked up from germline, CDR1 is SEHNR and CDR2 is FQNEAQ (reference sequence). The DNA of the CDR3 is TGTGCCACCACCCTTTATGAGGGTGAAAAACTGTTTTTT. Protein product: CATTLYEGEKLFF.

V gene TRBV2 combines with J gene TRBJ2-7, with D possibly being TRBD2 (5 bases). V was clipped by 3 bases and J by 6 bases, with 12 bases between them. The CDR3 consists of 13 residues. Looked up from germline, CDR1 is SNHLY and CDR2 is FYNNEI. CDR3 residues: CASSEPTRSEQYF. CDR3 nucleotides: TGTGCCAGCAGTGAGCCTACTAGATCCGAGCAGTACTTC.

The chain couples TRBV27 to TRBJ2-1, with 8 bases lining up with TRBD1. The CDR3 extends over 14 amino acids. V shed 8 bases, J shed 4 bases, and the junction held 7 bases outside the gene matches. CDR1 and CDR2 from the germline V gene are MNHEY and SMNVEV (reference sequence). The CDR3 is CASANRGTYNEQFF. The CDR3 DNA sequence: TGTGCCAGCGCAAACAGGGGGACGTACAATGAGCAGTTCTTC.

The chain couples TRBV28 to TRBJ1-1; D ambiguous. The V gene lost 3 bases and the J gene lost 11 bases, with 19 bases spanning the gap. Per the germline V gene, CDR1 is MDHEN and CDR2 is SYDVKM. The CDR3 covers 14 residues. CDR3 loop: CASSFQVSAVGAFF. The CDR3 DNA sequence: TGTGCCAGCAGTTTCCAGGTCTCTGCTGTTGGGGCTTTCTTT.

Comments on this clone: Other DNA sequences of this sample code for an identical CDR3. The rearrangement joins TRBV9 to TRBJ2-3; D is possibly TRBD1 or TRBD2 (6 bases each). The V gene lost 0 bases and the J gene lost 6 bases, with 11 bases spanning the gap. Germline CDR1 reads SGDLS; CDR2 reads YYNGEE. The CDR3 length is 14 residues. The CDR3 spells CASSVGGGSDTQYF. The CDR3 DNA reads as TGTGCCAGCAGCGTAGGAGGGGGGTCGGATACGCAGTATTTT.

The chain combines TRBV5-4 with TRBJ2-2; 10 bases line up with TRBD2. After removal of 4 bases from V and 4 bases from J, the junction contained 7 bases not matched to a gene. This CDR3 is built from 16 residues. Germline CDR1 and CDR2: SGHNT and YYREEE (reference sequence). The CDR3 loop is CASSSTSGIFTGELFF. The CDR3 nucleotides are TGTGCCAGCAGCAGTACTAGCGGGATATTCACCGGGGAGCTGTTTTTT.

V is TRBV27 and J is TRBJ1-5; D possibly corresponds to TRBD1 (6 bases). Trimming cost V 5 bases and J 5 bases, with 13 bases left between them. Looked up from germline, CDR1 is MNHEY and CDR2 is SMNVEV (reference sequence). This CDR3 is built from 14 residues. The CDR3 reads CASSLRTADQPQHF. The CDR3 nucleotides are TGTGCCAGCAGTCTAAGGACAGCTGATCAGCCCCAGCATTTT.

Concerning this clone: The same CDR3 can be traced to other DNA sequences in this sample. V gene TRBV9 combines with J gene TRBJ2-2; D call uncertain. V was clipped by 4 bases and J by 5 bases, with 6 bases between them. This CDR3 spans 12 amino acids. From germline, CDR1 is SGDLS and CDR2 YYNGEE. In nucleotides, the CDR3 is TGTGCCAGCAGCCAGGTGACCGGGGAGCTGTTTTTT. It translates to CASSQVTGELFF.